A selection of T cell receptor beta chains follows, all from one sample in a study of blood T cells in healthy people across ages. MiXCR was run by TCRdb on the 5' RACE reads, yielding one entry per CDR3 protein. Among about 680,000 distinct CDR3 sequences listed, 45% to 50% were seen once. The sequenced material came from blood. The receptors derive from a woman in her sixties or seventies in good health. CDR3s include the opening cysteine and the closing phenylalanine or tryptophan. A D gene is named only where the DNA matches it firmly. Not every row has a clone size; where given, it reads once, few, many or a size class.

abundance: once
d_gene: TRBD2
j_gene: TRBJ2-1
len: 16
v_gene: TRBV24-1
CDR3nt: TGTGCCACCAGTGAAGGACTAGCGGTCTCCTACAATGAGCAGTTCTTC
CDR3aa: CATSEGLAVSYNEQFF

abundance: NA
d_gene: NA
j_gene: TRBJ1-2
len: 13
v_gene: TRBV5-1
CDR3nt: TGCGCCAGCAGCTTGGAGCGGGGCTGGGGCTACACCTTC
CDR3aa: CASSLERGWGYTF

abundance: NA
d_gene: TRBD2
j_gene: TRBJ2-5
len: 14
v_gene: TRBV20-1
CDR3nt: TGCAGTGCTCCGGGACTAGCGGGTGGCAAGACCCAGCACTTC
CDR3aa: CSAPGLAGGKTQHF

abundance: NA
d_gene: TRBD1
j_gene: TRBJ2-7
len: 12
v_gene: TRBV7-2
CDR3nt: TGTGCCAGCAGCTACCCGGGACAGGGAATGTACTTC
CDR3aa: CASSYPGQGMYF

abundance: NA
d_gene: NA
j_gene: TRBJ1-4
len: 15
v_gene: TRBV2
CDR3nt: TGTGCCAGCAGTGCCAGGGGAGCGACTAATGAAAAACTGTTTTTT
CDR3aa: CASSARGATNEKLFF

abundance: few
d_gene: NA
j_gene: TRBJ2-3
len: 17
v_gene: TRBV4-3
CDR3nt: TGCGCCAGCAGCCCCGGCTTAGCGGAGATCCTTAGAGATACGCAGTATTTT
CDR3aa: CASSPGLAEILRDTQYF

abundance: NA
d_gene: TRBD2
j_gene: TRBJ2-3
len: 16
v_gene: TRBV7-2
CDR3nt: TGTGCCAGCAGCTTAGGGAAGGCGGGAGGGACAGATACGCAGTATTTT
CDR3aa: CASSLGKAGGTDTQYF

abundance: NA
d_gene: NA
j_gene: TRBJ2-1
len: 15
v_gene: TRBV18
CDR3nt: TGTGCCAGCTCACCGAAAGGGGGAGGGGAGAATGAGCAGTTCTTC
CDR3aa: CASSPKGGGENEQFF

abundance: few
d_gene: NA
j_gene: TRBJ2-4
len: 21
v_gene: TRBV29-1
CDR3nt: TGCAGCGTTGAAGATCAGGGGCAATTTGTGGGCGGCGGGACGGCCAAAAACATTCAGTACTTC
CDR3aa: CSVEDQGQFVGGGTAKNIQYF

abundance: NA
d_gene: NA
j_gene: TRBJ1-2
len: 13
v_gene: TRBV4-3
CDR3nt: TGCGCCAGCAGCCAAGTAGGGAAATATGGCTACACCTTC
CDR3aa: CASSQVGKYGYTF

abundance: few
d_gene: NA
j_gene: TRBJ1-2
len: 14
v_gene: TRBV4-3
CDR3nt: TGCGCCAGCAGCCAAGATGTGCTGTCCTATGGCTACACCTTC
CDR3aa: CASSQDVLSYGYTF

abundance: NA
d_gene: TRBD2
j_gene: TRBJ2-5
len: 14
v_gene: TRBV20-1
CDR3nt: TGCAGTGCTGGGGGACTAGCGGGAGCAGAGACCCAGTACTTC
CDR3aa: CSAGGLAGAETQYF

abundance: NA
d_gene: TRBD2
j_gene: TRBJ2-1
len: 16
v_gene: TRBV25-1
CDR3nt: TGTGCCAGCAGTGACCCCAGCGGGAGGAAAGGGAATGAGCAGTTCTTC
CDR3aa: CASSDPSGRKGNEQFF

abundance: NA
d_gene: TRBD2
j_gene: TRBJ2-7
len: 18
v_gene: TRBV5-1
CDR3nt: TGCGCCAGCAGGGCTGGGACTAGCGGGAGAAGATGGTCCTTCGAGCAGTACTTC
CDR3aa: CASRAGTSGRRWSFEQYF

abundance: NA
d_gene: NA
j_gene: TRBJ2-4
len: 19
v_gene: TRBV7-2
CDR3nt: TGTGCCAGCAGCCAGCCGACAGGGCGGGGAACCTTAGCCAAAAACATTCAGTACTTC
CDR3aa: CASSQPTGRGTLAKNIQYF

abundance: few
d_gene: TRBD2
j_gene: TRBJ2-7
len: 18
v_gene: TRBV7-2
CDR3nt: TGTGCCAGCAGCTTAGAAGGGACTAGCGGGAGTGGCAGGAACGAGCAGTACTTC
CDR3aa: CASSLEGTSGSGRNEQYF

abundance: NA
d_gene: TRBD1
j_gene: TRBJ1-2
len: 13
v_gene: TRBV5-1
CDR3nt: TGCGCCAGCAGCGCCGGACAGGGAGATGGCTACACCTTC
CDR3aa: CASSAGQGDGYTF

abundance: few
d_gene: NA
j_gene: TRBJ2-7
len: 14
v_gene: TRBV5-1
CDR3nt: TGCGCCAGCAGCGGCACTCTAGACTCCTACGAGCAGTACTTC
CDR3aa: CASSGTLDSYEQYF

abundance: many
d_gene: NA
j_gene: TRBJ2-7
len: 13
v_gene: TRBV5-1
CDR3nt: TGCGCCAGCAGCCTGGGGGGACCCTACGAGCAGTACTTC
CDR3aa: CASSLGGPYEQYF

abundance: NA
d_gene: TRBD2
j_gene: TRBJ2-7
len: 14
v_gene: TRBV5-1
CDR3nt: TGCGCCAGCGGCTTGGCGAGCGGGACCCTCGAGCAGTACTTC
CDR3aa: CASGLASGTLEQYF

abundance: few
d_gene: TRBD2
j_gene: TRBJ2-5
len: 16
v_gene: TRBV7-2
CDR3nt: TGTGCCAGCAGCTTACAGGGGCCAGCGGGAGCTGGAGAGCAGTACTTC
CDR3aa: CASSLQGPAGAGEQYF

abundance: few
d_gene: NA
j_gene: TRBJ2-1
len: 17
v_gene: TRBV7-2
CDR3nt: TGTGCCAGCAGCTTAGTGGGCTTGTGGGAGGCGTCCAATGAGCAGTTCTTC
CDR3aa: CASSLVGLWEASNEQFF

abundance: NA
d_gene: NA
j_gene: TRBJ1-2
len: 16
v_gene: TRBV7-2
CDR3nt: TGTGCCAGCAGCTACTTAGCCGGGACCCCTAACTATGGCTACACCTTC
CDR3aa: CASSYLAGTPNYGYTF

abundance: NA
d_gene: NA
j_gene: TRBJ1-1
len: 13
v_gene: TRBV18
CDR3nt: TGTGCCAGCTCACCCGCACCGAACACTGAAGCTTTCTTT
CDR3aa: CASSPAPNTEAFF

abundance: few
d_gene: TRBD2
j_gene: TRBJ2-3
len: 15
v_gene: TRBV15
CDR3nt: TGTGCCACCACCTATCTAGCGGGAGTTACAGATACGCAGTATTTT
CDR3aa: CATTYLAGVTDTQYF

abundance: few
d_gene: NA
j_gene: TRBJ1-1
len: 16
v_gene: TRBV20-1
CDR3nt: TGCAGTGCTAGAGATATAGCACGGGCCGGGGGCACTGAAGCTTTCTTT
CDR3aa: CSARDIARAGGTEAFF

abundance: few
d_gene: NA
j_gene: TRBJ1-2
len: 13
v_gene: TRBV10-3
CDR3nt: TGTGCCATCAGTGGGGCAGCATCCTATGGCTACACCTTC
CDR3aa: CAISGAASYGYTF

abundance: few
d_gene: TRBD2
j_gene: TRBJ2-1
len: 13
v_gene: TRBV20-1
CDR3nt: TGCAGTGTAGGGACTACCTCCTACAATGAGCAGTTCTTC
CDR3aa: CSVGTTSYNEQFF

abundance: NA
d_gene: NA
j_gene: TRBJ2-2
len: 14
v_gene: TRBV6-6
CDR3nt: TGTGCCAGCAGTTACTCGAGAGATCCCGGGGAGCTGTTTTTT
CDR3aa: CASSYSRDPGELFF

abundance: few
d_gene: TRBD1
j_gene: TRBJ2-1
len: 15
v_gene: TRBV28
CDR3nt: TGTGCCAGCAGTTTACAAGGGGGCGCCTACAATGAGCAGTTCTTC
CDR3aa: CASSLQGGAYNEQFF

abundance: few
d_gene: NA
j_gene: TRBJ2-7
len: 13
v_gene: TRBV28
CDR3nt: TGTGCCAGCCGAAAGGGACTGACCTACGAGCAGTACTTC
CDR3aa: CASRKGLTYEQYF

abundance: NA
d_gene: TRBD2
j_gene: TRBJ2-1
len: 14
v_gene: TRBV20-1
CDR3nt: TGCAGTGCTACCGGGACTAGCGGGGCGGGTGAGCAGTTCTTC
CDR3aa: CSATGTSGAGEQFF

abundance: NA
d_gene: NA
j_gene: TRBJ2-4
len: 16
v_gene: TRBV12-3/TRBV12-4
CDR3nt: TGTGCCAGCAGTTTAGCGGGGCCAGGGATGCAAAACATTCAGTACTTC
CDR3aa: CASSLAGPGMQNIQYF

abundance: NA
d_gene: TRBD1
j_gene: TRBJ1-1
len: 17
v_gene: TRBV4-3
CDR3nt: TGCGCCAGCAGCCAAGTTCCGGGACAGGTGGAGAACACTGAAGCTTTCTTT
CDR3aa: CASSQVPGQVENTEAFF

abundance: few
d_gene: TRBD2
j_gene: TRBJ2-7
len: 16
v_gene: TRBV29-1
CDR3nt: TGTAGCGGAACCGGCACTAGCGGGAAATCTTACAATGAGCAGTACTTC
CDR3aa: CSGTGTSGKSYNEQYF

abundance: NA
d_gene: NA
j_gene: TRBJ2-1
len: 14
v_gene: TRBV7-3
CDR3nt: TGTGCCAGCAGCTTAGTGGCTGCATCGAATGAGCAGTTCTTC
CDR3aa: CASSLVAASNEQFF

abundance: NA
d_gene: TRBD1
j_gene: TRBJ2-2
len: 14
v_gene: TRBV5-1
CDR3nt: TGCGCCGGCAGCTCGGGACAGCAAGTAGGGGAGCTGTTTTTT
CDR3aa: CAGSSGQQVGELFF

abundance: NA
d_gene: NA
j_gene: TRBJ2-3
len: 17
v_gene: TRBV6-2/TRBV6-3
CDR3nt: TGTGCCAGCAGTTATGGGGGCCGGTTGCGAGACACAGATGCGCAGTATTTT
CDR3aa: CASSYGGRLRDTDAQYF

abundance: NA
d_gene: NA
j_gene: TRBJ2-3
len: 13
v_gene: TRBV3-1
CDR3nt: TGTGTCAGCAGACAAACGTCCACAGATACGCAGTATTTT
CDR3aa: CVSRQTSTDTQYF

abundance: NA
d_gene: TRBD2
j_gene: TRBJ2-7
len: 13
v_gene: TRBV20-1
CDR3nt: TGCAGTGCTCCGGGGGACTATTCCTACGAGCAGTACTTC
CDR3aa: CSAPGDYSYEQYF

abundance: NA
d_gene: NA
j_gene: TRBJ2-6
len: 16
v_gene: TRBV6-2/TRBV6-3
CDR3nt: TGTGCCAGCAGTAGGGGGTTAAGCTCTGAGGCCAACGTCCTGACTTTC
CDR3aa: CASSRGLSSEANVLTF

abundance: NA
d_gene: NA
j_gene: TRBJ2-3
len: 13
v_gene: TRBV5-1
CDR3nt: TGCGCCAGCAGCGAAGGACCCACAGATACGCAGTATTTT
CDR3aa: CASSEGPTDTQYF

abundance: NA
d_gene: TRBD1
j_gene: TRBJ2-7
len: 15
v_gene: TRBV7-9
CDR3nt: TGTGCCAGCAGCTTAATTGGACAGGGTGGCTACGAGCAGTACTTC
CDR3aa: CASSLIGQGGYEQYF

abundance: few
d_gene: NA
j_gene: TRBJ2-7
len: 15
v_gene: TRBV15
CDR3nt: TGTGCCACCTCCCCGGGTGGGAGCGGTTCCTACGAGCAGTACTTC
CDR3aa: CATSPGGSGSYEQYF

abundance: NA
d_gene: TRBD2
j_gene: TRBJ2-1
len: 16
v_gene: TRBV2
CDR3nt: TGTGCCAGCAGCGGCCCGGGACTAGCGTACAATGCGCAGCAGTTCTTC
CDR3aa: CASSGPGLAYNAQQFF

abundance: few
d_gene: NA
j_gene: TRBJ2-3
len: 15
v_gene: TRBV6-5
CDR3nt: TGTGCCAGCAGTCGCGGGACAACTAGCACAGATACGCAGTATTTT
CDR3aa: CASSRGTTSTDTQYF

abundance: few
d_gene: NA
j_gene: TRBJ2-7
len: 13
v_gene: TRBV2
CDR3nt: TGTGCCAGCAGTGAGGGCGGGTACAATGAGCAGTACTTC
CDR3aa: CASSEGGYNEQYF

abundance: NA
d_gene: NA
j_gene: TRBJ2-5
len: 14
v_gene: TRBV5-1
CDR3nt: TGCGCCAGCAGTGCTAGCACCTTTCAAGAGACCCAGTACTTC
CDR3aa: CASSASTFQETQYF

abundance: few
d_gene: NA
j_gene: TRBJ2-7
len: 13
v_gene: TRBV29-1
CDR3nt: TGCAGTATTCGAGGAGTTGAGTTAGGCGAGCAGTACTTC
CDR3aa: CSIRGVELGEQYF

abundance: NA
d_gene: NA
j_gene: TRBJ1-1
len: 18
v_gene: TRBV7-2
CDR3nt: TGTGCCAGCAGCTTCCAACGTGATTGGGGGTCCCTTCGCGCTGAAGCTTTCTTT
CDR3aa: CASSFQRDWGSLRAEAFF